The rows below give T cell receptor beta chains drawn from one sample of a study of OX40 agonist ivuxolimab in advanced cancers. Some clones are missing from TCRdb's copy, which holds only in-frame ones; the method was immunoSEQ multiplex PCR. Here the sample spans tens of thousands of clones, 84% being singletons. Sequences were derived from CD4+ or CD8+ T cells sorted from blood, sampled in a trial of the OX40 agonist ivuxolimab. The receptors were gathered from an adult with an advanced solid tumor such as melanoma, head and neck, liver or kidney cancer. CDR3s include the opening cysteine and the closing phenylalanine or tryptophan. D genes are given only for firm matches. Clone size, where shown, is once, few, many, or a class for clones that have expanded.

abundance	j_gene	v_gene	d_gene	CDR3nt	CDR3aa
.	TRBJ2-7	TRBV5-4	.	TGTGCCAGCAGCTTAAGGGGGGATGTCTACGAGCAGTACTTC	CASSLRGDVYEQYF
.	TRBJ2-3	TRBV5-4	TRBD2	TGTGCCAGCAGCTCCCGACTAGCAGGATTCACAGATACGCAGTATTTT	CASSSRLAGFTDTQYF
.	TRBJ2-1	TRBV6-1	.	TGTGCCAGCAGTGTCAGGGATGTGCCCTACAATGAGCAGTTCTTC	CASSVRDVPYNEQFF
few	TRBJ2-2	TRBV6-5	.	TGTGCCAGCAGTTACTACGTGGCAGGGGAGGTCGGGGAGCTGTTTTTT	CASSYYVAGEVGELFF
once	TRBJ2-7	TRBV18	.	TGTGCCAGCTCACCAGGGGCAGTAGATGAGCAGTACTTC	CASSPGAVDEQYF
.	TRBJ2-2	TRBV11-2	.	TGTGCCAGCAGCCCAAACACCGGGGAGCTGTTTTTT	CASSPNTGELFF
.	TRBJ2-1	TRBV28	TRBD2	TGTGCCAGCAGTTTATATGCGGGAGTGAGGAATGAGCAGTTCTTC	CASSLYAGVRNEQFF
.	TRBJ2-1	TRBV30	TRBD2	TGTGCCTGGAGTGTCTCAGCGGGAAATTACAATGAGCAGTTCTTC	CAWSVSAGNYNEQFF
.	TRBJ2-1	TRBV19	.	TGTGCCAGTAGTACCCCGAACCTATATAATGAGCAGTTCTTC	CASSTPNLYNEQFF
.	TRBJ1-5	TRBV28	.	TGTGCCAGCAGTGAAGTGGGCAATCAGCCCCAGCATTTT	CASSEVGNQPQHF
.	TRBJ1-2	TRBV28	.	TGTGCCAGCAGTTTAGTCCCAGGGGTTGGCTACACCTTC	CASSLVPGVGYTF
once	TRBJ2-5	TRBV11-2	.	TGTGCCAGCAGCTTAGTTGCCAGGTCAGAGACCCAGTACTTC	CASSLVARSETQYF
.	TRBJ2-3	TRBV19	.	TGTGCCAGTAACGGGGGCAGCACAGATACGCAGTATTTT	CASNGGSTDTQYF
.	TRBJ1-1	TRBV12-1	.	TGTGCCAGCAGCAATCCCAAGGACACTGAAGCTTTCTTT	CASSNPKDTEAFF
once	TRBJ1-5	TRBV4-1	.	TGCGCCAGCAGCCAAGACAGGGATAGCAATCAGCCCCAGCATTTT	CASSQDRDSNQPQHF
.	TRBJ1-2	TRBV9	TRBD1	TGTGCCAGCAGCCCAGAACAGGGGGCTTATTCTTTCGACTATGGCTACACCTTC	CASSPEQGAYSFDYGYTF
.	TRBJ1-3	TRBV25-1	TRBD1	TGTGCCAGCAGCACAGGGGGCCGTGGAAACACCACATATTTT	CASSTGGRGNTTYF
few	TRBJ2-1	TRBV7-9	.	TGTGCCAGCAGCTTACCGCTAGACAATGAGCAGTTCTTC	CASSLPLDNEQFF
.	TRBJ2-2	TRBV27	TRBD2	TGTGCCAGCAGTTTACTCGGAGCGGGATCCGGGGAGCTGTTTTTT	CASSLLGAGSGELFF
.	TRBJ1-5	TRBV19	.	TGTGCCAGTAGTATCGGGTCCCTTGGGCAGCCCCAGCATTTT	CASSIGSLGQPQHF
.	TRBJ1-1	TRBV27	TRBD1	TGTGCCAGCAGTTTCGCCCCGACAGGGAGTACTGAAGCTTTCTTT	CASSFAPTGSTEAFF
once	TRBJ2-7	TRBV11-2	.	TGTGCCAGCAGCTTATGGGAAGGGGGGGCCTACGAGCAGTACTTC	CASSLWEGGAYEQYF
few	TRBJ1-1	TRBV4-1	.	TGCGCCAGCAGCCAAGATTTGTCAGATTACACTGAAGCTTTCTTT	CASSQDLSDYTEAFF
.	TRBJ1-4	TRBV28	TRBD1	TGTGCCAGCAGTACAAGACTAGGGACAGATGAAAAACTGTTTTTT	CASSTRLGTDEKLFF
.	TRBJ2-7	TRBV27	TRBD2	TGTGCCAGCGCTTTAGCGGGAGGCTCCTACGAGCAGTACTTC	CASALAGGSYEQYF
few	TRBJ1-2	TRBV28	.	TGTGCCAGCAGTCCCAGGACAGCCTCTTATGGCTACACCTTC	CASSPRTASYGYTF
.	TRBJ1-6	TRBV19	TRBD1	TGTGCCAGTAGGCTGACAGGGCCCCATTCACCCCTCCACTTT	CASRLTGPHSPLHF
.	TRBJ2-7	TRBV5-6	TRBD1	TGTGCCAGCAGCCCGTACAGGGGGGACTACGAGCAGTACTTC	CASSPYRGDYEQYF
.	TRBJ2-3	TRBV7-6	TRBD1	TGTGCCAGCAGCTCAAGAAAGACAGGGGGCCAGTCAGATACGCAGTATTTT	CASSSRKTGGQSDTQYF
.	TRBJ1-1	TRBV19	.	TGTGCCAGTAGTATAAACCCACAGGGGAACACTGAAGCTTTCTTT	CASSINPQGNTEAFF
.	TRBJ1-2	TRBV9	.	TGTGCCAGCAGCGTAGGGACCAGGGGTGTAGGCGGGGACTATGGCTACACCTTC	CASSVGTRGVGGDYGYTF
.	TRBJ1-1	TRBV9	TRBD1	TGTGCCAGCAGCGCAGAGACCGGGACAGGGGGATTTATGGAAGCTTTCTTT	CASSAETGTGGFMEAFF
.	TRBJ1-1	TRBV28	TRBD1	TGTGCCAGCAGTATAACAGGGGGCGCATCTCGGGCTTTCTTT	CASSITGGASRAFF
.	TRBJ1-2	TRBV13	.	TGTGCCAGCAGCTTTGGAGGGTCTGAGGGCTACACCTTC	CASSFGGSEGYTF
medium-sized	TRBJ1-2	TRBV29-1	.	TGCAGCGTTGATGTGGCCCAGAGCGACTATGGCTACACCTTC	CSVDVAQSDYGYTF
.	TRBJ2-7	TRBV4-1	TRBD2	TGCGCCAGCAGCCAAAATCTAGCGGCATCGGGAGAGCAGTACTTC	CASSQNLAASGEQYF
.	TRBJ1-2	TRBV4-3	.	TGCGCCAGCAGCCGAGACCGGTATGAGGCAATGTCTAACTATGGCTACACCTTC	CASSRDRYEAMSNYGYTF
.	TRBJ1-4	TRBV28	TRBD1	TGTGCCACCGGTGAGGACAGGGTGGAGGAAAAACTGTTTTTT	CATGEDRVEEKLFF
.	TRBJ2-7	TRBV7-3	TRBD1	TGTGCCAGCAGCCCGGACAGGGGCTACGAGCAGTACTTC	CASSPDRGYEQYF
.	TRBJ1-5	TRBV28	TRBD1	TGTGCCAGCAGTTTATCGGACAGGCTCAATCAGCCCCAGCATTTT	CASSLSDRLNQPQHF
.	TRBJ2-7	TRBV5-1	.	TGCGCCAGCAGCCCCAGGGGTTACGAGCAGTACTTC	CASSPRGYEQYF
.	TRBJ1-1	TRBV28	.	TGTGCCAGCAGTTTATTGAGGCGGGCAGAAGCTTTCTTT	CASSLLRRAEAFF
.	TRBJ2-3	TRBV9	TRBD2	TGTGCCAGCAGCACCGGCGGGGGAACAGATACGCAGTATTTT	CASSTGGGTDTQYF
once	TRBJ2-2	TRBV7-6	.	TGTGCCAGCAGCTTAGTTCCCGGAGGGATGAACACCGGGGAGCTGTTTTTT	CASSLVPGGMNTGELFF